Below, 14 T cell receptor beta chains from the same sample are listed, as sequenced in a study of blood T cell repertoires in COVID-19. Libraries were prepared by immunoSEQ multiplex PCR; TCRdb keeps only in-frame clonotypes and omits some of them. The repertoire has about 260,000 clones, about 90% of them found once; the top ten carry roughly 1.6%. Sequences were obtained from peripheral blood. The receptors were gathered from a woman in her forties who had recovered from COVID-19.

The genes are TRBV27 and TRBJ1-1; no reliable D call. CDR1 MNHEY and CDR2 SMNVEV come from the germline V gene (reference sequence). This CDR3 has 13 residues. The V and J ends lost 2 bases and 1 base respectively, with 5 bases between them. CDR3 DNA: TGTGCCAGCAGTTTAAACAGGAACACTGAAGCTTTCTTT. Translating gives CASSLNRNTEAFF.

The chain has TRBV9 and TRBJ2-5; D is possibly TRBD2 (7 bases). CDR1 SGDLS and CDR2 YYNGEE come from the germline V gene. The CDR3 totals 16 residues. V gave up 0 bases and J gave up 6 bases, with 18 bases separating them. Written as DNA, the CDR3 is TGTGCCAGCAGCGTAGGCCTATGGGGGGGGGCGAAGACCCAGTACTTC. Translated, it gives CASSVGLWGGAKTQYF.

The chain employs TRBV5-1 and TRBJ2-5; D is undetermined. The CDR3 runs to 14 residues. The V end lost 0 bases, the J end lost 1 base, and 7 bases lay between the germline ends. In germline, CDR1 is SGHRS, CDR2 YFSETQ. This CDR3 is CASSLAQIQETQYF. Here the CDR3 DNA reads TGCGCCAGCAGCTTGGCACAGATCCAAGAGACCCAGTACTTC.

Details on this clone: The sample carries other DNA sequences with the same CDR3. V usage is TRBV5-6 and J usage is TRBJ1-1, with 7 bases that match TRBD1. There are 13 residues in the CDR3. V was pared by 4 bases and J by 1 base, with 1 base of the junction left unmatched. Germline lookup yields CDR1 SGHDT and CDR2 YYEEEE. In DNA form, the CDR3 reads TGTGCCAGCAGCCGGACAGGGAACACTGAAGCTTTCTTT. This gives the protein CASSRTGNTEAFF. Combining the CDR3 with reference TRBV5-6 and TRBJ1-1 gives the whole variable domain DAGVTQSPTHLIKTRGQQVTLRCSPKSGHDTVSWYQQALGQGPQFIFQYYEEEERQRGNFPDRFSGHQFPNYSSELNVNALLLGDSALYLCASSRTGNTEAFFGQGTRLTVV.

V gene TRBV6-5 combines with J gene TRBJ1-1; D unclear. CDR1 and CDR2 (germline): MNHEY, SVGAGI. The CDR3 runs 14 residues. V gave up 0 bases and J gave up 4 bases, with 9 bases separating them. CDR3 nucleotide sequence: TGTGCCAGCAGTTACTCGACTTTGGGCACTGAAGCTTTCTTT. Translating gives CASSYSTLGTEAFF.

The rearrangement uses TRBV27 and TRBJ1-5, with D possibly TRBD1 on 5 matching bases. There are 12 residues in the CDR3. The germline V and J ends were trimmed by 6 bases and 6 bases, with 9 bases remaining between them. The germline V gene has CDR1 MNHEY and CDR2 SMNVEV (reference sequence). The CDR3 sequence is CASSVQGQPQHF. The CDR3 nucleotides are TGTGCCAGCAGCGTCCAGGGTCAGCCCCAGCATTTT.

CDR3 nucleotides: TGTGCCAGCAGTTCCCCCGTGGGGAGGAGGTATTCACCCCTCCACTTT. Amino acid sequence: CASSSPVGRRYSPLHF. The chain joins TRBV6-2 or TRBV6-3 to TRBJ1-6; the D is unclear. The CDR3 runs 16 residues. Germline CDR1 is MNHEY and CDR2 is SVGEGT. Deletions cut 4 bases from V and 8 bases from J, with 18 bases between.

In DNA, the CDR3 is TGCGCCAGCAGCCAAGGCAGGGGAGCCGGGGAGCTGTTTTTT. Its protein product is CASSQGRGAGELFF. The V call is TRBV4-1, the J call TRBJ2-2, with a weak D call TRBD1 (6 bases). V shed 1 base and J shed 6 bases, with 9 bases lying between them. The CDR3 totals 14 residues. Per germline, CDR1 MGHRA and CDR2 YSYEKL.

The chain is built from TRBV12-5 and TRBJ1-1, with 7 bases fitting TRBD1. J gave up 1 base and V 6 bases, and 5 bases lay outside the gene matches. Germline V gene sequence: CDR1 LGHNT, CDR2 FRNRAP. The CDR3 extends over 14 amino acids. This chain's CDR3 is CASGLSGGNTEAFF. The CDR3 DNA is TGTGCTAGTGGGTTGTCAGGGGGGAACACTGAAGCTTTCTTT. The whole variable domain, filled in from reference TRBV12-5 and TRBJ1-1, reads DARVTQTPRHKVTEMGQEVTMRCQPILGHNTVFWYRQTMMQGLELLAYFRNRAPLDDSGMPKDRFSAEMPDATLATLKIQPSEPRDSAVYFCASGLSGGNTEAFFGQGTRLTVV.

This chain connects TRBV6-5 to TRBJ1-4; no reliable D call. The CDR3 contains 13 residues. Germline values: CDR1 MNHEY, CDR2 SVGAGI. The V end lost 0 bases, the J end lost 7 bases, and 6 bases lay between the germline ends. CDR3: CASSYSALEKLFF. The CDR3 DNA follows: TGTGCCAGCAGTTACTCCGCACTTGAAAAACTGTTTTTT.

The V call is TRBV5-1, the J call TRBJ2-7; 8 bases are shared with TRBD2. Germline CDR1 is SGHRS and CDR2 is YFSETQ. The CDR3 runs 14 residues. The trim removed 4 bases at V and 7 bases at J, leaving 10 bases unmatched. The CDR3 DNA follows: TGCGCCAGCAGCCTGCTCGGGGGGGTCCGGGAGCAGTACTTC. Its translation: CASSLLGGVREQYF.

The V and J genes are TRBV20-1 and TRBJ1-2; D might be TRBD1 (6 bases). CDR3 length: 16 amino acids. Germline V CDR1 and CDR2: DFQATT, SNEGSKA (reference sequence). Trimming took off 3 bases at V and 4 bases at J, with 21 bases between the two ends. CDR3 residues: CSASRGTGWISYGYTF. The CDR3 bases are TGCAGTGCTAGTAGGGGAACAGGGTGGATAAGCTATGGCTACACCTTC.

This clone was recorded once. The chain employs TRBV18 and TRBJ1-5; D gene unclear. Germline loops: CDR1 KGHSH, CDR2 LQKENI. This CDR3 is built from 14 residues. V lost 0 bases to trimming and J lost 7 bases, with 10 bases between them. CDR3 in DNA: TGTGCCAGCTCACCACCTGAGGGTTCACAGCCCCAGCATTTT. Its translation is CASSPPEGSQPQHF.

The chain recombines TRBV25-1 with TRBJ1-2; 9 bases agree with TRBD1. The CDR3 contains 12 residues. Germline V gives CDR1 MGHDK, CDR2 SYGVNS. With V trimmed by 6 bases and J by 4 bases, 0 bases remained unmatched. The CDR3 spells CASRGQGYGYTF. The DNA of the CDR3 is TGTGCCAGCAGGGGACAGGGCTATGGCTACACCTTC.